This is a list of T cell receptor beta chains from one sample in a study of blood T cell repertoires in COVID-19. Some clones are missing from TCRdb's copy, which holds only in-frame ones; the method was immunoSEQ multiplex PCR. This sample has 270,000 or so clones, with 86% found just once. Material: PBMCs or T cells enriched from blood (not recorded which). The receptor source for this set is a young woman who had recovered from COVID-19. Each CDR3 is given without its conserved first and last residue. The order of the fields is clone size, V gene, CDR3 protein. Rows may omit the clone size; those that give it use once, few, many or a size class.

once TRBV19 ASSSARALVNEQF
NA TRBV19 ASSASHRDKQY
NA TRBV6-1 ASSELWTEAYEQY
NA TRBV5-1 ASSLSGTGGTDTQY
few TRBV19 ASSIDHRGYT
NA TRBV30 AWRGLGGNTEAF
NA TRBV3-1/TRBV3-2 ASSQGLAGYEQY
once TRBV12-3/TRBV12-4 ASSFLGTFE
NA TRBV2 ASRASEQF
NA TRBV29-1 SVEYWGEPNTEAF
once TRBV5-4 ASNLDPRGELF
NA TRBV25-1 ASSSRTNPDTQY
NA TRBV3-1/TRBV3-2 ASSRLAASYNEQF
NA TRBV19 ASSKVAGPNEQY
NA TRBV6-4 ASSPQGAGANVLT
NA TRBV15 ATSDDTRFFYQH
NA TRBV19 ASSISTGANYGYT
once TRBV29-1 SVGFQLGTEAF
NA TRBV4-1 ASSQVPGTGGTGELF
NA TRBV24-1 ATRDSGRIYNEQF
NA TRBV24-1 ATSDAGTDIETQY
NA TRBV4-3 ASSQENRYSGSEAF
NA TRBV29-1 SVVLGQGLNEQY
NA TRBV5-1 ASSQSPTVSYEQY
NA TRBV19 ASSTGQAGELF
NA TRBV6-4 ASSDGSGGTAYNEQF
NA TRBV7-6 ASSLLSGEYGNTIY
NA TRBV7-3 ASSSGPNTDTQY
NA TRBV5-4 ASSIRDGANVLT
NA TRBV19 ARTGPRFT
NA TRBV18 ASSPSAGRLSGANVLT
NA TRBV10-3 AISESGRAAYNEQF
once TRBV6-5 ATSWTSGNTGELF
NA TRBV19 ATKGGGRSTDTQY
NA TRBV20-1 KGGDPDTQY
NA TRBV5-1 ASSLPGGTATNEKLF
NA TRBV19 ASSIAGQVRNTIY
NA TRBV15 ATSRDGGVSQPQH
NA TRBV7-9 ASSFGEPYGYT
NA TRBV4-3 ASSQTRQDEQF
NA TRBV28 ASSPLGSIGGRNTIY
NA TRBV30 AWSFRAGEQY
NA TRBV7-3 ASSLNSLPSGNEQF
NA TRBV7-9 ASRPGRGDYGYT
NA TRBV5-1 ASKMSGGTEAF
NA TRBV3-1/TRBV3-2 ASSLGTFTEAF
NA TRBV10-3 AIRTGDHTEAF
NA TRBV9 ASSARLGLGGPFSYNEQF
NA TRBV9 ASSPGDSYEQY
once TRBV5-8 ASSPGQGGTEAF